This T cell receptor beta chain appears in the sequencing data of a study of technical replicates of blood from a few donors. Generated by immunoSEQ multiplex PCR, the TCRdb table keeps only in-frame clones and is missing some. In the table there are roughly 51,000 clones, around 95% of which are singletons. Germline CDR1 and CDR2: SGHTA and FQGNSA. The V gene end was trimmed by 1 base and the J gene end by 4 bases; junction bases not matched to a gene: 5. The CDR3 runs to 16 residues. The J gene is TRBJ2-5, the V gene TRBV7-2, with 11 nucleotides matching TRBD2. This TCR was sampled from a human donor in good health. Some clones in this sample may be carry-over from other donors' samples. Sequenced: PBMCs. CDR3 region: CASSLGLLAGGETQYF. CDR3 nucleotides: TGTGCCAGCAGCTTAGGTCTGCTAGCGGGAGGAGAGACCCAGTACTTC.